The rows below give T cell receptor beta chains drawn from one sample of a study of identical twins. MiXCR, applied by TCRdb to the 5' RACE reads, yields one record per CDR3 protein. The data hold roughly 230,000 distinct CDR3 sequences, with around 8% observed a single time. The sample was also linked to a second study, of yellow fever vaccine responses in identical twins.

Sequences were obtained from CD8+ T cells sorted from blood. The receptors here all came from a woman younger than 30 in good health. Each CDR3 is given with its conserved first and last residue. The D gene is left open where the match is weak. Size is omitted from some rows. Given values are once, few, many or a class for expanded clones.

CDR3aa: CATSRDRETGELFF; CDR3nt: TGTGCCACCAGCAGAGATCGCGAGACCGGGGAGCTGTTTTTT; abundance: many; j_gene: TRBJ2-2; v_gene: TRBV15; d_gene: .
CDR3aa: CASGLGTSGGTDTQYF; CDR3nt: TGTGCCAGCGGACTTGGGACTAGCGGGGGCACAGATACGCAGTATTTT; abundance: few; j_gene: TRBJ2-3; v_gene: TRBV5-6; d_gene: TRBD2
CDR3aa: CASSAIGGLSGNEQFF; CDR3nt: TGTGCCAGCAGCGCCATTGGCGGCCTCTCGGGCAATGAGCAGTTCTTC; abundance: few; j_gene: TRBJ2-1; v_gene: TRBV9; d_gene: .
CDR3aa: CASSLVVGEFYEQYF; CDR3nt: TGCGCCAGCAGCTTGGTCGTAGGGGAGTTCTACGAGCAGTACTTC; abundance: many; j_gene: TRBJ2-7; v_gene: TRBV5-1; d_gene: .
CDR3aa: CASSPTPGAGILASDTQYF; CDR3nt: TGTGCCAGCAGTCCGACACCCGGGGCCGGGATTTTGGCATCAGATACGCAGTATTTT; abundance: many; j_gene: TRBJ2-3; v_gene: TRBV6-1; d_gene: .
CDR3aa: CASSVSSGVETQYF; CDR3nt: TGTGCCAGCAGCGTATCTAGCGGGGTGGAGACCCAGTACTTC; abundance: .; j_gene: TRBJ2-5; v_gene: TRBV9; d_gene: TRBD2
CDR3aa: CASSPSSGASGDGYTF; CDR3nt: TGCGCCAGCAGCCCTTCAAGTGGGGCCTCCGGGGATGGCTACACCTTC; abundance: .; j_gene: TRBJ1-2; v_gene: TRBV4-3; d_gene: .
CDR3aa: CSAGDHRGRNYGYTF; CDR3nt: TGCAGTGCCGGAGATCACAGGGGGCGCAACTATGGCTACACCTTC; abundance: .; j_gene: TRBJ1-2; v_gene: TRBV20-1; d_gene: TRBD1
CDR3aa: CASSDRGLPYQPQHF; CDR3nt: TGTGCCAGCAGCGACAGGGGGCTTCCCTATCAGCCCCAGCATTTT; abundance: .; j_gene: TRBJ1-5; v_gene: TRBV9; d_gene: TRBD1
CDR3aa: CASSLDRGFSYEQYF; CDR3nt: TGCGCCAGCAGCTTGGACAGGGGATTCTCCTACGAGCAGTACTTC; abundance: few; j_gene: TRBJ2-7; v_gene: TRBV5-1; d_gene: TRBD1
CDR3aa: CSVTGRSYEQYF; CDR3nt: TGCAGCGTAACAGGCAGGTCCTACGAGCAGTACTTC; abundance: many; j_gene: TRBJ2-7; v_gene: TRBV29-1; d_gene: .
CDR3aa: CASSVGQRTDTQYF; CDR3nt: TGTGCCAGCAGCGTAGGACAGCGCACAGATACGCAGTATTTT; abundance: .; j_gene: TRBJ2-3; v_gene: TRBV9; d_gene: .
CDR3aa: CASSQDLRFSYEQYF; CDR3nt: TGTGCCAGCAGCCAAGACTTGAGGTTCTCCTACGAGCAGTACTTC; abundance: many; j_gene: TRBJ2-7; v_gene: TRBV3-1; d_gene: .
CDR3aa: CSVDSWQRSDTQYF; CDR3nt: TGCAGCGTTGATTCTTGGCAGAGGTCGGATACGCAGTATTTT; abundance: few; j_gene: TRBJ2-3; v_gene: TRBV29-1; d_gene: .
CDR3aa: CASSYGGGTYEQYF; CDR3nt: TGTGCCAGCAGTTACGGCGGGGGGACCTACGAGCAGTACTTC; abundance: few; j_gene: TRBJ2-7; v_gene: TRBV6-2/TRBV6-3; d_gene: TRBD2
CDR3aa: CASTYGGFDTGELFF; CDR3nt: TGTGCCAGCACCTACGGGGGATTCGACACCGGGGAGCTGTTTTTT; abundance: many; j_gene: TRBJ2-2; v_gene: TRBV6-1; d_gene: .
CDR3aa: CAGEELGTPLNEQFF; CDR3nt: TGTGCCGGGGAAGAGTTGGGGACCCCTCTCAATGAGCAGTTCTTC; abundance: few; j_gene: TRBJ2-1; v_gene: TRBV7-9; d_gene: .